The entry below gives a single T cell receptor beta chain sequence along with its context. Its antigen specificity is not known. This entry comes from a study of cytomegalovirus exposure and HLA in healthy donors (dated by TCRdb to the late 2010s). For the wider study: According to an earlier analysis of 587 of the donors, some 180 million T cells yielded roughly 100 million unique TCR beta sequences and roughly 280 Gb of sequence data. Because of strong linkage in the cohort, four to six DR-DQ haplotypes were treated as single units for association and clustering. HLA typing covered class I and class II loci at four-digit resolution. On average, about 200,000 unique TCR beta nucleotide sequences were sequenced per donor among 398 genotyped donors of the cohort, with roughly 18% of those sequences being non-productive. About 300 gigabases of sequencing data and around 87 million unique TCR sequences were included in an early release covering roughly 600 HLA-typed donors. To study patterns of TCR occurrence, a later analysis re-analyzed previously published TCR beta repertoires from 550 to 800 donors and added high-resolution HLA genotyping. Every discovery cohort repertoire had been produced on one sequencing platform. Rather than drawing on any new phenotypic data, the later analysis identified candidate immune exposures from TCR beta sequences and the way those sequences occurred across donors. Along with the roughly 700-subject first cohort, a separate validation cohort of 120 different subjects was used. The T cell repertoires of 666 subjects were profiled by immunosequencing and related to cytomegalovirus serostatus. Typing coverage differed by locus: A, B, C, DRB1 and DQB1 were typed in about 629-630 donors, DQA1 in 522, DPA1 in approximately 600, and DPB1 in 450 to 490. The study aimed to test whether signatures of past pathogen exposure could be identified by cataloging public T cell receptors. Alongside the repertoire data, information on donor age, sex, ethnicity and CMV serostatus was compiled. To decide whether each TCR beta V gene segment behaved as functional or pseudogenic, an earlier analysis of some 600 of the donors relied on high-throughput TCR beta sequencing. A later genetic analysis used genome-wide SNP genotypes for about 60% of the roughly 700 donors, treating that subset as a discovery cohort. To predict cytomegalovirus infection status, the study combined high-throughput TCR immunosequencing, statistical association of individual TCRs with disease status, and machine learning. Among the roughly 400 genotyped donors, roughly 80% belonged to the genetic ancestry cluster associated with self-reported Caucasian donors. General conclusions and limits of the study: A later analysis found that TCR association rates varied across HLA loci, with DRB1 alleles showing the most associated TCRs and HLA-C alleles the fewest. Correlated functional status among segregating V segments might be attributable to linkage disequilibrium, but an unknown experimental factor could not be ruled out. The authors suggested that the approach could potentially be extended to other disease states and immunological phenotypes. A further reported finding was that TCR beta sequences accurately predicted the HLA-A and HLA-B alleles for most subjects in the first cohort. Because the 87-base-pair reads could not distinguish some IMGT-functional V segments, including TRBV6-2 and TRBV6-3, those segments were excluded. This cohort had only TCR beta chains sequenced, and the lack of alpha or paired-chain data limited which features could be detected. Because counts were too low, about 15 rarely observed V segments, including chromosome 9 orphons, were left out of the earlier analysis of a few hundred of the donors. In vitro tests confirmed that a few of the cytomegalovirus-associated TCR beta chains recognize cytomegalovirus antigens. The study listed 150 to 200 TCR beta chains as associated with cytomegalovirus. CMV serostatus was the only immune exposure information available for the cohort. Most TCR sequences were seen in very few donors, while some public TCRs were found in many individuals. Roughly uniform sequencing depth across donors was assumed in presence/absence analyses, although this assumption may not hold. Compared with the approximately 720-donor mean, donors in an Asian-associated ancestry cluster had fewer N-insertions in productive TCRs, according to a later genetic analysis. Because HLA typing was missing for some donors at each locus, association tests included only the typed subset. The sequencing pipeline was judged likely to have produced a cluster of highly shared sequence variants as a technical artifact. The classifier was reported to diagnose cytomegalovirus status with high specificity and sensitivity in both the original cohort and the validation cohort. In a later analysis, HLA-associated TCR beta chains were found to be more clonally expanded and to have lower generation probabilities than equally common non-associated chains. According to a later analysis, parvovirus B19, influenza, CMV and Epstein-Barr virus appeared linked to several top co-occurrence clusters. Assigning TCR associations to individual alleles was difficult when HLA alleles, especially DR and DQ, strongly co-occurred. V-gene and J-gene trimming of TCR beta chains was associated with a missense DCLRE1C variant in a later genetic analysis, and the association was replicated in an independent cohort. Specific HLA alleles were associated with roughly 16,000 TCR beta sequences at a false discovery rate of 0.05 in a later analysis. In an earlier analysis of some 540 of the donors, most TCR beta V segments appeared in productive rearrangements about 90% or about 30% of the time, broadly matching IMGT annotations. According to a later analysis, most CMV-associated TCR beta chains appeared to be HLA-restricted, and the HLA associations seemed to be driven largely by CMV exposure.

The cohort consisted of hundreds of healthy bone marrow donors. Cohort members were all nominally healthy when sampled, although unrecorded immune exposures were likely present. The donor tested CMV seronegative and was one of the 352 seronegative cohort members. Each donor provided a peripheral blood sample, and peripheral blood mononuclear cells were used for TCR beta sequencing. Genomic DNA extraction from the blood cell samples was performed with the Qiagen DNeasy Blood Extraction Kit. The library was made by the immunoSEQ multiplex PCR assay. For the multiplex PCR, a mixture combining 60 forward primers for TCR Vbeta segments and 13 reverse primers for TCR Jbeta segments was used. Amplification of the CDR3 region of rearranged TCR beta genes was performed with a multiplex PCR assay on genomic DNA. Amplified TCR beta libraries were sequenced as 87-base-pair reads on the Illumina HiSeq System. The published analysis was carried out like this. A later analysis tallied tens of millions of unique TCR beta chains across the 650 to 750 repertoires, and approximately 12 million of those chains were shared by two or more donors. Raw reads were error-corrected and collapsed into unique sequences by a nearest-neighbor algorithm in which closely related sequences were merged to remove PCR and sequencing errors. CDR3 sequences were aligned to IMGT reference sequences to assign V, D and J gene segments. Each retained sequence needed at least a six-nucleotide match to both a V gene segment and a J gene segment. A rearrangement counted as productive if the CDR3 had no stop codons and remained in frame with V and J, and every other rearrangement counted as non-productive. Following IMGT convention, CDR3 was defined as the stretch from the second conserved V-encoded cysteine up to the conserved J-encoded phenylalanine. The earlier analysis of some 540 of the donors excluded any sequence lacking an unambiguous match to a single V gene segment. An earlier analysis of about 600 of the donors called V segments functional above 56.7% productive rearrangements and segregating when the between-donor standard deviation exceeded 5%. To diagnose cytomegalovirus status from the catalog of TCR beta chain sequences, a statistical classification framework was built. In a later analysis, TCR nucleotide sequences were compared against IMGT/GENE-DB human TR gene sequences so that V and J genes could be assigned. Using the TCRdist pipeline, a later analysis assigned CDR3 sequences along with most-parsimonious VDJ recombination scenarios. In a later analysis, each TCR beta chain was defined by its CDR3 amino acid sequence together with its V-gene family, and reads without a unique V-gene family were excluded. A later analysis removed several hundred highly shared, low-generation-probability nucleotide sequences to deal with suspected cross-contamination and a sequencing artifact. In a later analysis, a clonal expansion index was calculated for each public chain from normalized within-repertoire ranks of inferred template counts. Generation probabilities in a later analysis came from a VDJ recombination model fitted to out-of-frame rearrangements, and those results were checked against IGoR. In a later analysis, TCR-TCR, TCR-HLA and TCR-CMV co-occurrence was scored with hypergeometric tests, and a repertoire-size bias correction was applied to TCR pairs. A later analysis estimated false discovery rates by permuting HLA or CMV assignments 20 times. In a later analysis, co-occurring TCRs were grouped using DBSCAN, with TCRdist sequence similarity added in when clustering inside HLA-allele-positive subsets. Repertoires with fewer than 30,000 or more than 120,000 public chains, plus five repertoires with anomalous nucleotide sharing, were excluded from co-occurrence clustering. Not all clones reach the TCRdb copy of this immuneACCESS table, which keeps in-frame sequences only. Checked studies attribute under half of the gap to unresolved V genes and leave the rest unexplained. V and J calls and clone size are given by that table; D and trimming were obtained from the DNA. This sample's table carries fewer than 70,000 clones. The ten largest clones add up to about 3.5% of the sample.

The CDR3, cysteine through phenylalanine, is 14 amino acids long. Kept here is only the CDR3 DNA, which spans 42 bases and is read in frame from base 1. According to the germline V gene, CDR1 reads KGHSH and CDR2 reads LQKENI. V loses 1 base of germline sequence and J loses 3 bases, and the interval between the two ends is 7 bases. Sequences were obtained from PBMCs. The rearrangement combines TRBV18 with TRBJ1-5, with TRBD1 perhaps the D gene, on 5 matching bases. The sequence came from a woman in her late teens or twenties in good health and CMV-seronegative. CDR3 region: CASSPQGHNQPQHF. The bases are TGTGCCAGCTCACCACAGGGGCACAATCAGCCCCAGCATTTT.